These 20 T cell receptor beta chains originate from one sample sequenced in a study of molecular identifiers for immune sequencing clone quantification. TCRdb re-analysed the PCR reads in MiXCR, keeping a single row per CDR3 protein. The sample consists of 600,000 to 650,000 distinct CDR3 sequences, 15% to 20% of them appearing once. Sequencing was carried out using naive CD8+ T cells from blood, with Jurkat cell RNA spiked in. The subset denotes: FACS-sorted CD8+CD4-CCR7+CD45RA+ naive T cells. These receptors all come from a human donor in good health. Some libraries in this study had Jurkat cell RNA spiked in.

The chain combines TRBV6-5 with TRBJ1-5; 9 bases are a match to TRBD1. Trimming removed 6 bases from V and 2 bases from J; junction bases left unmatched: 2. The CDR3 is made up of 14 amino acids. Germline V gene sequence: CDR1 MNHEY, CDR2 SVGAGI. CDR3 protein: CASRRQGGNQPQHF. The DNA of the CDR3 is TGTGCCAGCAGAAGACAGGGGGGCAATCAGCCCCAGCATTTT.

Comment on this clonotype: This may stem from a read error, because a much larger clone lies one nucleotide away. The gene calls are TRBV7-2 and TRBJ1-5; D gene ambiguous. The CDR3 sequence is 12 residues long. V lost 4 bases to trimming and J lost 4 bases, with 5 bases between them. Per the germline V gene, CDR1 is SGHTA and CDR2 is FQGNSA. This chain's CDR3 is CASSYINQPQHF. The CDR3 nucleotides read TGTGCCAGCAGCTACATAAATCAGCCCCAGCATTTT.

Concerning this clonotype: One base away lies a much larger clone, so this may be a sequencing read error. This chain connects TRBV30 to TRBJ2-2, with TRBD2 as a possible D gene (5 bases). The CDR3 sequence is 14 residues long. CDR1 is GTSNPN and CDR2 is SVGIG in the germline V gene (reference sequence). Between the trimmed V and J ends, which lost 1 base and 3 bases, there was a span of 9 bases. The chain's CDR3 is CAWSAAGYTGELFF. The CDR3 DNA reads TGTGCCTGGAGTGCCGCGGGTTACACCGGGGAGCTGTTTTTT.

Comment on this clonotype: A clone one base away is much larger, so this may be a read error. The V and J genes are TRBV5-3 and TRBJ1-2, with D maybe TRBD1 (5 bases). TRBV5-3 belongs to the ORF category, with a function that is uncertain. The CDR3 extends over 14 amino acids. Here the CDR3 reads CASRPTTANYGHTF. The DNA for the CDR3 is TGTGCCAGCAGGCCCACGACAGCTAACTATGGCCACACCTTC.

This clonotype occurred many times. V usage is TRBV6-2 or TRBV6-3 and J usage is TRBJ2-7; D tentatively reads TRBD1 or TRBD2 (5 bases each). CDR1 and CDR2 (germline): MNHEY, SVGEGT. CDR3 length equals 14 residues. V lost 4 bases to trimming and J lost 2 bases, with 12 bases between them. DNA for the CDR3: TGTGCCAGCAGTTTCCGGGACCTTACCTACGAGCAGTACTTC. Amino acids: CASSFRDLTYEQYF.

With regard to this clonotype: A read error may be the cause here, since a much bigger clone is one base away. This chain joins TRBV19 and TRBJ1-1, with D possibly TRBD1 on 5 matching bases. In germline, CDR1 is LNHDA, CDR2 SQIVND (reference sequence). The CDR3 is 13 amino acids. Here the CDR3 reads CASSMALDTGAFF. The CDR3 DNA sequence: TGTGCCAGTAGTATGGCCCTGGACACTGGAGCTTTCTTT.

To note about this clonotype: A much larger clone lies one base from this, so it may be a read error. The chain recombines TRBV28 with TRBJ2-7; 8 bases map to TRBD1. The germline V gene encodes CDR1 MDHEN and CDR2 SYDVKM. This CDR3 spans 12 amino acids. CDR3 residues: CVSRWDRSEQYF. In nucleotides, the CDR3 is TGTGTCAGCAGATGGGACAGGAGCGAGCAGTACTTC. Full variable domain (rest looked up from reference TRBV28 and TRBJ2-7): DVKVTQSSRYLVKRTGEKVFLECVQDMDHENMFWYRQDPGLGLRLIYFSYDVKMKEKGDIPEGYSVSREKKERFSLILESASTNQTSMYLCVSRWDRSEQYFGPGTRLTVT.

Turning to this clonotype: A much larger clone differs from this one at a single base, so this may be a read error. The J gene is TRBJ2-3, the V gene TRBV7-9; TRBD2 might be the D (5 bases). Germline-derived CDR1 and CDR2 are SEHNR and FQNEAQ (reference sequence). This CDR3 comprises 13 residues. Here the CDR3 reads CAGSLVGVPTQYF. CDR3 nucleotide sequence: TGTGCCGGCAGCTTAGTCGGGGTCCCCACGCAGTATTTT. Together with reference TRBV7-9 and TRBJ2-3, the CDR3 gives the full variable domain: DTGVSQNPRHKITKRGQNVTFRCDPISEHNRLYWYRQTLGQGPEFLTYFQNEAQLEKSRLLSDRFSAERPKGSFSTLEIQRTEQGDSAMYLCAGSLVGVPTQYFGPGTRLTVL.

The chain couples TRBV27 to TRBJ1-2; TRBD1 matches at 10 bases. The trim removed 4 bases at V and 0 bases at J, leaving 5 bases unmatched. CDR1 and CDR2 (germline): MNHEY, SMNVEV (reference sequence). The CDR3 consists of 16 residues. CDR3 DNA: TGTGCCAGCAGTTCCTTGACAGGGGGCCCTAACTATGGCTACACCTTC. This codes for CASSSLTGGPNYGYTF.

Details on this clonotype: This may arise from a read error, as a much more abundant clone is one base away. The V gene is TRBV7-9, the J gene TRBJ2-7; a weak D match, TRBD1 (5 bases). Germline CDR1 SEHNR, CDR2 FQNEAQ (reference sequence). V was pared by 5 bases and J by 4 bases, with 15 bases between. This CDR3 comprises 14 residues. The CDR3 loop reads CASSAVGAPYEQYF. For the CDR3, the DNA is TGTGCCAGCAGCGCAGTTGGGGCGCCTTACGAGCAGTACTTC.

This clonotype has a count of ten or more. The chain carries TRBV23-1 and TRBJ1-6; D may be TRBD1 (6 bases). TRBV23-1 falls under the ORF class, with uncertain function. Trimming stripped 2 bases from V and 8 bases from J, with 10 bases between. The CDR3 length is 14 residues. In DNA form, the CDR3 reads TGCGCCAGCAGTCAACCGGACAGCCATTCACCCCTCCACTTT. It codes for CASSQPDSHSPLHF.

For this clonotype: Since a much larger clone is just one base distant, this may be a read error. The conserved phenylalanine or tryptophan normally closing the CDR3 is absent here, so this likely arose from a read error. This rearrangement joins TRBV7-9 to TRBJ2-7; TRBD2 agrees at 8 bases. This CDR3 contains 14 residues. Germline loops: CDR1 SEHNR, CDR2 FQNEAQ (reference sequence). J gave up 2 bases and V 3 bases, and 3 bases lay outside the gene matches. CDR3 bases: TGTGCCAGCAGCTTTAGCGGGACCCCCTACGAGCAGTACCTC. Translating it yields CASSFSGTPYEQYL.

Points on this clonotype: This may come from a read error, since a much larger clone is one base off. CDR3 nucleotides: TGTGCCAGCAGCTTAACGGGAGCGGTCGCAGATACGCAGTATTTT. Translation: CASSLTGAVADTQYF. The rearrangement links TRBV7-6 to TRBJ2-3; weak D call: TRBD2 (6 bases). Germline V gene sequence: CDR1 SGHVS, CDR2 FNYEAQ. V shed 2 bases and J shed 4 bases, with 13 bases lying between them. The CDR3 is made up of 15 amino acids.

This clonotype was observed at least ten times. The CDR3 region has the DNA TGCAGCATTAACCACCAACCCTCAGAGGGACACTTCGCTGAAGCTTTCTTT. It yields the protein CSINHQPSEGHFAEAFF. V usage is TRBV29-1 and J usage is TRBJ1-1; weak D call: TRBD1 (6 bases). The germline gives CDR1 SQVTM, CDR2 ANQGSEA. CDR3 size: 17 residues. Trimming pared 8 bases from V and 6 bases from J, leaving 31 bases between.

V and J are TRBV5-3 and TRBJ2-3, with 8 bases that match TRBD1. TRBV5-3 is noted as an ORF with a role that remains uncertain. The CDR3 extends over 14 amino acids. After removal of 8 bases from V and 9 bases from J, the junction contained 14 bases not matched to a gene. As DNA, the CDR3 is TGTGCCAGCATCCCGGACAGGGCCGCGTGGACGCAGTATTTT. Its translation is CASIPDRAAWTQYF.

Notes on this clonotype: A much larger clone lies a single base off, so this may be a read error. V gene TRBV12-3 or TRBV12-4 combines with J gene TRBJ2-3; 9 nucleotides match TRBD1. The CDR3 consists of 15 residues. The CDR3 loop is CASSSDRGGTGTQYF. CDR3 nucleotide sequence: TGTGCCAGCAGTTCGGACAGGGGAGGCACAGGTACGCAGTATTTT.

This clonotype was found many times. The gene calls are TRBV29-1 and TRBJ2-7, with D hard to call. Germline V gene lookup returns CDR1 SQVTM and CDR2 ANQGSEA. CDR3 size: 12 residues. Trimming took off 0 bases at V and 7 bases at J, with 10 bases between the two ends. The DNA of the CDR3 is TGCAGCGTTGAAGACGTGGTGAGGGAGCAGTACTTC. Encoded protein: CSVEDVVREQYF.

This clonotype was counted ten times or more. V and J are TRBV28 and TRBJ1-5; tentatively, D is TRBD1 (6 bases). The V gene's germline CDR1 is MDHEN and CDR2 SYDVKM. CDR3 size: 18 residues. V lost 7 bases, J lost 0 bases, and 22 bases lay in between. The CDR3 sequence: CASNIPFGGPLSNQPQHF. The CDR3, as DNA: TGTGCCAGCAACATCCCCTTCGGGGGGCCCCTTAGCAATCAGCCCCAGCATTTT. Variable domain in full (rest from reference TRBV28 and TRBJ1-5): DVKVTQSSRYLVKRTGEKVFLECVQDMDHENMFWYRQDPGLGLRLIYFSYDVKMKEKGDIPEGYSVSREKKERFSLILESASTNQTSMYLCASNIPFGGPLSNQPQHFGDGTRLSIL.

This chain joins TRBV6-2 or TRBV6-3 and TRBJ2-1, with 8 bases matching TRBD2. CDR1 is MNHEY, CDR2 SVGEGT, per germline. V dropped 0 bases and J dropped 5; count of bases not matched to a gene: 12. The CDR3 sequence is 18 residues long. CDR3 DNA: TGTGCCAGCAGTTACTCCGGAAAACTAGCGGAAGATAACAATGAGCAGTTCTTC. This codes for CASSYSGKLAEDNNEQFF.

This clonotype was observed many times. The chain links TRBV6-6 to TRBJ2-5; tentative D call: TRBD1 (6 bases). The germline V and J ends were trimmed by 6 bases and 2 bases, with 16 bases remaining between them. CDR1 and CDR2 from the germline V gene are MNHNY and SVGAGI (reference sequence). This CDR3 has 15 amino acids. Here the CDR3 reads CASRDFGQPQETQYF. CDR3 DNA sequence: TGTGCCAGCAGAGATTTCGGACAGCCGCAAGAGACCCAGTACTTC.